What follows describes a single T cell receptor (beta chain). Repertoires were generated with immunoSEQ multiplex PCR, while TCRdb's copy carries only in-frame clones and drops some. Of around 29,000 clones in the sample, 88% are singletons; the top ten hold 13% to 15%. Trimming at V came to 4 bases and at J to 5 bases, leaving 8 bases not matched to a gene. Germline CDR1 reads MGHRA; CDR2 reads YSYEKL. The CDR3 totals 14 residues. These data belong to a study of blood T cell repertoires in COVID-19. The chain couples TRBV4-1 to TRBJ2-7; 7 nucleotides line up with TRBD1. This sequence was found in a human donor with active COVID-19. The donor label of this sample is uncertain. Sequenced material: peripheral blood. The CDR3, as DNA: TGCGCCAGCAGCCCCCCCCCTGACAGGGACGAGCAGTACTTC. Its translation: CASSPPPDRDEQYF.